The rows below give T cell receptor beta chains drawn from one sample of a study of T cell repertoires in cytomegalovirus infection. In TCRdb, the reads were re-called with MiXCR into one record per CDR3 protein. Of hundreds of thousands of distinct CDR3 sequences listed, 15% to 20% are singletons. Sequencing was performed on PBMCs. These receptors originate from a human donor in good health (CMV status not recorded). Some clones in this sample may be carry-over from other donors' samples. Each CDR3 is given with its conserved first and last residue. Each record gives: J gene, D gene, V gene, clone size, CDR3 DNA, CDR3 protein. D genes are given only for firm matches. Part of the rows lack a size; the others show once, few, many or a class for expanded clones.

TRBJ1-1	TRBD1	TRBV6-2/TRBV6-3	many	TGTGCCAGCAGACATGATATTAGGGACAGGGGGACCTCGGGGACTGAAGCTTTCTTT	CASRHDIRDRGTSGTEAFF
TRBJ2-3	TRBD2	TRBV7-7	many	TGTGCTAGCAGCTACGGGGGGGCCACAGATACGCAGTATTTT	CASSYGGATDTQYF
TRBJ1-2	TRBD1	TRBV4-1	many	TGCGCCAGCAGCCAAGGACAGGGGACAGGGGATGGCTACACCTTC	CASSQGQGTGDGYTF
TRBJ1-3	-	TRBV4-1	few	TGCGCCAGCAGCCCTGAGGGGATTGCGAGAAACACCATATATTTT	CASSPEGIARNTIYF
TRBJ2-1	-	TRBV6-2/TRBV6-3	many	TGTGCCAGCAGTGCTCCATTACAGAATGGGGATGAGCAGTTCTTC	CASSAPLQNGDEQFF
TRBJ2-3	TRBD2	TRBV5-4	few	TGTGCCAGCAGCTCTAGCGGAGCTTCTAGCACAGATACGCAGTATTTT	CASSSSGASSTDTQYF
TRBJ1-1	-	TRBV4-1	few	TGCGCCAGCAGCCAAGGAGGGGGGTACGAGAAGAACACTGAAGCTTTCTTT	CASSQGGGYEKNTEAFF
TRBJ2-7	TRBD1	TRBV6-5	-	TGTGCCAGCAGTTTCTCGGGACAGATCTACGAGCAGTACTTC	CASSFSGQIYEQYF
TRBJ2-7	TRBD1	TRBV14	-	TGTGCCAGCAGCCAAGCAGGGGGTATTAAGCAGTACTTC	CASSQAGGIKQYF
TRBJ2-3	-	TRBV2	few	TGTGCCAGCAGTGAGAACACTAGCACAGATACGCAGTATTTT	CASSENTSTDTQYF
TRBJ1-1	TRBD1	TRBV7-9	many	TGTGCCAGCAGCTACAAAACCGACAGGGGTGAAGCTTTCTTT	CASSYKTDRGEAFF
TRBJ2-1	-	TRBV29-1	few	TGCAGCGTTGAAGTTGGCAGGGGATATGAGCAGTTCTTC	CSVEVGRGYEQFF
TRBJ1-4	-	TRBV4-1	many	TGCGCCAGCAGCCAAGTTGGAGCGACTGGGGAAAAACTGTTTTTT	CASSQVGATGEKLFF
TRBJ2-5	TRBD2	TRBV7-2	many	TGTGCCAGCAGCCCGCGGGGGGACCAAGAGACCCAGTACTTC	CASSPRGDQETQYF
TRBJ2-1	TRBD2	TRBV6-8	-	TGTGCCAGCAGCCGTTTACTAGCGGCGGACAATGAGCAGTTCTTC	CASSRLLAADNEQFF
TRBJ2-3	TRBD1	TRBV24-1	few	TGTGCCACCAGTCAGGGACAGGGGAGAAGCGATACGCAGTATTTT	CATSQGQGRSDTQYF
TRBJ2-3	TRBD1	TRBV5-6	-	TGTGCCAGCAGTTTACAGGGGGCGCATGATACGCAGTATTTT	CASSLQGAHDTQYF
TRBJ1-5	TRBD1	TRBV7-2	many	TGTGCCAGCAGCGAACAGACAGGGAGGGGTCAGCCCCAGCATTTT	CASSEQTGRGQPQHF
TRBJ1-1	TRBD1	TRBV27	-	TGTGCCAGCAGCCCAAGTCAGGGGGCCCCACTAGAAGCTTTCTTT	CASSPSQGAPLEAFF
TRBJ1-2	TRBD1	TRBV7-2	many	TGTGCCAGCAGCTTAGACGTAGGCCGGGACAGGGAAAGACATGGCTACACCTTC	CASSLDVGRDRERHGYTF
TRBJ2-3	-	TRBV20-1	-	TGCAGTGCTAGAGATTGGGGCCTCCAAGCAGATACGCAGTATTTT	CSARDWGLQADTQYF
TRBJ1-1	-	TRBV10-3	-	TGTGCCATCAGTGAGACCCATACGGGGACTGAAGCTTTCTTT	CAISETHTGTEAFF
TRBJ1-5	-	TRBV7-9	many	TGTGCCAGCAGCTTAGCAGGGGACTATAGCAATCAGCCCCAGCATTTT	CASSLAGDYSNQPQHF
TRBJ1-1	TRBD1	TRBV2	-	TGTGCCAGCAGTGAAACAGGGGGAATGAACACTGAAGCTTTCTTT	CASSETGGMNTEAFF
TRBJ1-3	-	TRBV7-2	many	TGTGCCAGCAGCTTAGCGAGCGGCCCGGGAGACACCATATATTTT	CASSLASGPGDTIYF
TRBJ2-1	-	TRBV2	-	TGTGCCAGCAGTATCCGGGACGTAAACAATGAGCAGTTCTTC	CASSIRDVNNEQFF
TRBJ1-1	-	TRBV5-1	-	TGCGCCAGCAGTGCCGGCGTGGTCATGAACACTGAAGCTTTCTTT	CASSAGVVMNTEAFF
TRBJ1-6	-	TRBV20-1	-	TGCAGTGCTAGGGAGGGGGTATGGAATTCACCCCTCCACTTT	CSAREGVWNSPLHF
TRBJ1-5	TRBD1	TRBV6-2/TRBV6-3	-	TGTGCCAGCAGTGCCAGAAGGACAGGGGATCAGCCCCAGCATTTT	CASSARRTGDQPQHF
TRBJ1-2	-	TRBV4-1	many	TGCGCCAGCAGCCAAGAATCGGGGGGGGCTGGCTACACCTTC	CASSQESGGAGYTF
TRBJ2-5	-	TRBV7-8	many	TGTGCCAGCAGTGGACGGCGGGGTGAGACCCAGTACTTC	CASSGRRGETQYF
TRBJ1-5	-	TRBV12-3/TRBV12-4	once	TGTGCCAGCAGTTTACCGCAGTTTCATCAGCCCCAGCATTTT	CASSLPQFHQPQHF
TRBJ2-7	-	TRBV4-3	many	TGCGCCAGCAGCCAGGGACCGGGCACAAGATTTGGGATCCCCTACGAGCAGTACTTC	CASSQGPGTRFGIPYEQYF
TRBJ2-3	-	TRBV4-2	few	TGTGCCAGCAGCCCCGAGGGTTTCGCAGATACGCAGTATTTT	CASSPEGFADTQYF
TRBJ2-7	TRBD1	TRBV7-9	-	TGTGCCAGCAGCGACACAGGGGGCAACTCCTACGAGCAGTACTTC	CASSDTGGNSYEQYF
TRBJ2-3	TRBD2	TRBV7-9	many	TGTGCCAGCAGCTACGGGGGGGGACTAGATGCCCGGGCTCGAGAGTATTTT	CASSYGGGLDARAREYF
TRBJ2-2	-	TRBV12-3/TRBV12-4	-	TGTGCCGGAGGGAACACCGGGGAGCTGTTTTTT	CAGGNTGELFF
TRBJ1-2	-	TRBV4-3	-	TGCGCCAGCAGCCAAGATAAGCTTACCTATGGCTACACCTTC	CASSQDKLTYGYTF
TRBJ1-1	-	TRBV7-9	few	TGTGCCAGCAGCTTAGGGGCCGGGACCTCCCTGAACACTGAAGCTTTCTTT	CASSLGAGTSLNTEAFF
TRBJ2-7	TRBD2	TRBV18	-	TGTGCCAGCTCACCACCCGGTCGGGAGGGTCACGAGCAGTACTTC	CASSPPGREGHEQYF
TRBJ1-6	-	TRBV28	many	TGTGCCAGCAAGTCGCCGGTACGAGTGGGATATAATTCACCCCTCCACTTT	CASKSPVRVGYNSPLHF
TRBJ2-6	TRBD2	TRBV25-1	few	TGTGCCAGCAGTTTGGGGGGGGTTCGAGGGGCCAACGTCCTGACTTTC	CASSLGGVRGANVLTF
TRBJ2-1	-	TRBV6-1	-	TGTGCCAGCAGTGAGAACAGACGATACAATGAGCAGTTCTTC	CASSENRRYNEQFF
TRBJ1-1	-	TRBV6-1	once	TGTGCCAGCAGCAACCCAGCCGTGAACACTGAAGCTTTCTTT	CASSNPAVNTEAFF
TRBJ2-2	-	TRBV4-2	few	TGTGCCAGCAGCCAAGAACCTCCAGGGAGGGGGGGGGGCCCCGGGGAGCTGTTTTTT	CASSQEPPGRGGGPGELFF
TRBJ1-5	-	TRBV7-9	many	TGTGCCAGCAGCAGGGGGATCCGAGGGAATCAGCCCCAGCATTTT	CASSRGIRGNQPQHF
TRBJ2-1	TRBD2	TRBV6-5	-	TGTGCCAGCAGTTACTCGTCGGCGGGGGGGCCCAATGAGCAGTTCTTC	CASSYSSAGGPNEQFF
TRBJ2-1	TRBD1	TRBV10-3	few	TGTGCCATCAGTGAGTCGCAGGGGGCCAAGTTCAATGAGCAGTTCTTC	CAISESQGAKFNEQFF
TRBJ2-3	TRBD1	TRBV5-5	many	TGTGCCAGCAGGGGACAGGGAGGCACAGATACGCAGTATTTT	CASRGQGGTDTQYF
TRBJ1-5	-	TRBV20-1	-	TGCAGTGCTAGTGAACAGAGGTATTCTAATCAGCCCCAGCATTTT	CSASEQRYSNQPQHF
TRBJ2-2	-	TRBV7-6	many	TGTGCCAGCAGCTTTGCACAGAACACCGGGGAGCTGTTTTTT	CASSFAQNTGELFF
TRBJ1-2	-	TRBV7-2	many	TGTGCCAGCAGTTCAGGGGTCGGGGGTTATGGCTACACCTTC	CASSSGVGGYGYTF
TRBJ1-4	-	TRBV6-5	many	TGTGCCAGCAGTTACTCCGGAGAAAAACTGTTTTTT	CASSYSGEKLFF
TRBJ1-4	TRBD1	TRBV6-1	many	TGTGCCAGCAGACCCACAGGGGATAATGAAAAACTGTTTTTT	CASRPTGDNEKLFF
TRBJ2-7	-	TRBV10-3	-	TGTGCCATCGGCCGAGCAAACGAGCAGTACTTC	CAIGRANEQYF
TRBJ2-3	TRBD2	TRBV5-4	-	TGTGCCAGCAGCTTAGGGCTAGCGGGTGCCAGCAGGCGCACAGATACGCAGTATTTT	CASSLGLAGASRRTDTQYF
TRBJ1-1	-	TRBV12-3/TRBV12-4	few	TGTGCCAGCAGTTTTTCGGGGGGTCGGGAAGCTTTCTTT	CASSFSGGREAFF
TRBJ1-2	-	TRBV28	few	TGTGCCAGCAGTTTTGTCCAGGGCCCCTATGGCTACACCTTC	CASSFVQGPYGYTF
TRBJ1-6	-	TRBV27	-	TGTGCCAGCAGTTTGGAGGGGGTGAGTTCACCCCTCCACTTT	CASSLEGVSSPLHF